This T cell receptor beta chain was retrieved from a study of blood T cell repertoires in COVID-19. V was clipped by 2 bases and J by 4 bases, with 5 bases between them. The CDR3 has 12 amino acids. Germline assignment: CDR1 MNHEY and CDR2 SVGAGI. Clones were sequenced by immunoSEQ multiplex PCR, and TCRdb holds only the in-frame ones, with some missing. The profile covers fewer than 200,000 clones, with 84% appearing a single time and 7.7% taken by the ten largest. The sample comprised peripheral blood. The source of this sequence is a man between 40 and 49 years old who had recovered from COVID-19. V gene TRBV6-5 combines with J gene TRBJ1-2, with D uncertain. Here the CDR3 reads CASSYGSYGYTF. Here the CDR3 DNA reads TGTGCCAGCAGTTACGGCAGCTATGGCTACACCTTC.